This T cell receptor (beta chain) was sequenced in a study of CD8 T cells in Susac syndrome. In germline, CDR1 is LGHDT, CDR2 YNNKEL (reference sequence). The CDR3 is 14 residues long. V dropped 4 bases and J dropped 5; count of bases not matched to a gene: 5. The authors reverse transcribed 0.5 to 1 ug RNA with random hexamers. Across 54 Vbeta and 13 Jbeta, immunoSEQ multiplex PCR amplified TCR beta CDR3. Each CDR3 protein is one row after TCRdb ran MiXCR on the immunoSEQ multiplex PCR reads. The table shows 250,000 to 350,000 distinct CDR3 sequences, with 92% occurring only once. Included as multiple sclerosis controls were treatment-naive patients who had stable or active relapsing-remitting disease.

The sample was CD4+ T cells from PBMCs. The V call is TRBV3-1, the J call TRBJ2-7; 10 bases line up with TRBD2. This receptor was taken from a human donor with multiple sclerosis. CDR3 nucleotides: TGTGCCAGCAGCCTGAGCGGGGGGGGCGACGAGCAGTACTTC. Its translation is CASSLSGGGDEQYF.